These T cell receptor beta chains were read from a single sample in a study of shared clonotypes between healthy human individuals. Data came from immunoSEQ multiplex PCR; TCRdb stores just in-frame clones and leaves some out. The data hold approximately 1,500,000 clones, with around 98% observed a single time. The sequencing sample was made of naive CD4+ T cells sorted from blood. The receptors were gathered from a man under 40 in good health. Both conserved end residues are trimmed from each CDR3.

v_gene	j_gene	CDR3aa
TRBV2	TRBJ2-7	ASSDSGTRY
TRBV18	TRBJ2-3	ASSPTSGRQDTQY
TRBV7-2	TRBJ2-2	ASSLEGNTGELF
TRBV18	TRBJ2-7	ASSQEMWTSGSSYEQY
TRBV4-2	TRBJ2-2	ASSRQREMSTGELF
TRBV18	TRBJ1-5	ASSPSRGPQPQH
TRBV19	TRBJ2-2	ASSTKSGRSGELF
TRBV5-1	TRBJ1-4	ASSLNIPGQGNEKLF
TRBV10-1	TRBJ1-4	ASQRQGNEKLF
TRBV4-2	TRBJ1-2	ASSQDGRTN
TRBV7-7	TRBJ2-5	ASSLRSELAAETQY
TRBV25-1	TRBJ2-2	ASQGYRELF
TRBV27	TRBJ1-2	ASSLSRGGYGYT
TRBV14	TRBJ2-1	ASSPRQGAYNEQF
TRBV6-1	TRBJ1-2	ASSEGAANYGYT
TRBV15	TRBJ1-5	ATSRDRGPNQPQH
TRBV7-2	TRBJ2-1	ASSSVGTGLHEQF
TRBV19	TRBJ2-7	ASTPSGRARYEQY
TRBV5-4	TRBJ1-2	ASSPDRINYGYT
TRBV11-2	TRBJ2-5	ASSSPRGGETQY
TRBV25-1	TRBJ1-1	ASSEWTDTEAF
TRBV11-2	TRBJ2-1	ASSFGSVIRGANEQF
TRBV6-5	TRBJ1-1	ASSETGATEAF
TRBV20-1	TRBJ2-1	SAWTYNEQF
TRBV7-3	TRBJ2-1	ASSLRSVSYNEQF
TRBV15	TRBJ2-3	ATSPRTFSTDTQY
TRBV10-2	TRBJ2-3	ASLLRGTDTQY
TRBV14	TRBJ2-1	ASSQQGGAYNEQF
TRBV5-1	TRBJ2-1	ASSLVSGQSYNEQF
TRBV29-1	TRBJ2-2	SVGGVSTGELF
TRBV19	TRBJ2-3	ASSMSGGGTDTQY
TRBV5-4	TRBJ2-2	ASSQTNTGELF
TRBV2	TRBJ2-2	ASRLADTGELF
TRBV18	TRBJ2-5	ASSQAPTSGSVETQY
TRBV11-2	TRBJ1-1	ASSLLRGTEAF
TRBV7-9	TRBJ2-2	ASSYSGLAGGPNTGELF